This T cell receptor beta chain emerged from a study of identical twins. Template switching created a universal primer site, and the cDNA included unique molecular identifiers. TCRdb reprocessed the 5' RACE reads with MiXCR, giving one entry per CDR3 protein. The sample consists of around 370,000 distinct CDR3 sequences, 8.5% to 10% of them appearing once. Healthy Caucasian donors formed the entire cohort. CDR1 is SGDLS and CDR2 is YYNGEE in the germline V gene. There are 15 residues in the CDR3. V shed 0 bases and J 5 bases; nucleotides not matched to a gene: 2. Sequences were obtained from naive T cells sorted from blood. The receptor comes from a woman aged 45 to 65 in good health. This chain uses TRBV9 with TRBJ2-1; 10 bases agree with TRBD2. The DNA for the CDR3 is TGTGCCAGCAGCGTAGAACTAGCGGGAAACAATGAGCAGTTCTTC. It yields the protein CASSVELAGNNEQFF.